A selection of T cell receptor beta chains follows, all from one sample in a study of T cell changes during pregnancy in multiple sclerosis. The protocol was immunoSEQ multiplex PCR, while the TCRdb copy is restricted to in-frame clones and leaves out a portion. The sample carries 30,000 to 45,000 clones, 90% recorded once. The sequencing here drew on CD4+ T cells from peripheral blood mononuclear cells, taken in the third trimester of pregnancy. These receptors were obtained from a female donor with multiple sclerosis, enrolled in a pregnancy study. Both conserved end residues are part of each CDR3. D genes are given only for firm matches. Clone size appears in some rows only: once, few, many, or a class for an expanded clone.

d_call	clone_size	v_call	cdr3_length	j_call	cdr3_aa	cdr3_nt
TRBD1	NA	TRBV29-1	15	TRBJ1-2	CSVPGQGIANYGYTF	TGCAGCGTACCGGGACAGGGGATCGCAAACTATGGCTACACCTTC
TRBD1	NA	TRBV4-3	15	TRBJ1-4	CASSVSDRGREKLFF	TGCGCCAGCAGCGTAAGCGACAGGGGCCGCGAAAAACTGTTTTTT
TRBD1	once	TRBV5-4	13	TRBJ2-7	CASNKQGTYEQYF	TGTGCCAGCAACAAACAGGGGACCTACGAGCAGTACTTC
NA	NA	TRBV5-1	18	TRBJ2-3	CASSLKHSPLTSTDTQYF	TGCGCCAGCAGCTTAAAACACTCGCCCCTGACTAGCACAGATACGCAGTATTTT
NA	NA	TRBV28	13	TRBJ2-2	CAGEDTDTGELFF	TGTGCCGGGGAGGACACCGACACCGGGGAGCTGTTTTTT
TRBD2	NA	TRBV19	14	TRBJ2-7	CASSAAGGIYEQYF	TGTGCCAGTAGTGCAGCGGGAGGGATCTACGAGCAGTACTTC
NA	NA	TRBV2	13	TRBJ1-1	CASTVRVLGEAFF	TGTGCCAGCACCGTCCGGGTTTTGGGTGAAGCTTTCTTT
TRBD1	NA	TRBV19	14	TRBJ1-1	CASRLTGQGGEAFF	TGTGCCAGTAGGCTTACAGGACAGGGCGGTGAAGCTTTCTTT
NA	once	TRBV5-4	13	TRBJ2-1	CASSEGAVDEQFF	TGTGCCAGCAGCGAGGGAGCGGTCGATGAGCAGTTCTTC
NA	once	TRBV4-1	18	TRBJ2-7	CASSHLLGGAGLSYEQYF	TGCGCCAGCAGCCACCTCTTAGGAGGGGCCGGGCTTTCCTACGAGCAGTACTTC
TRBD2	NA	TRBV27	14	TRBJ2-1	CASKASGTYNEQFF	TGTGCCAGCAAGGCTAGCGGGACGTACAATGAGCAGTTCTTC
TRBD1	NA	TRBV5-1	22	TRBJ2-1	CASSLEGPGTGFSSRSYNEQFF	TGCGCCAGCAGCTTGGAAGGTCCCGGGACAGGGTTCTCTTCGAGGTCCTACAATGAGCAGTTCTTC
TRBD1	NA	TRBV28	16	TRBJ2-7	CASSGGGTGRAYEQYF	TGTGCCAGCAGTGGGGGAGGGACAGGGAGGGCCTACGAGCAGTACTTC
TRBD2	few	TRBV29-1	15	TRBJ2-7	CSVELSGSHSYEQYF	TGCAGCGTTGAACTCAGCGGGAGTCATTCCTACGAGCAGTACTTC
NA	NA	TRBV7-6	14	TRBJ2-2	CASSQTPSPGELFF	TGTGCCAGCAGCCAAACTCCGTCTCCCGGGGAGCTGTTTTTT
NA	NA	TRBV30	12	TRBJ1-1	CAWSYRDGTAFF	TGTGCCTGGAGTTACAGGGATGGTACTGCTTTCTTT
TRBD2	NA	TRBV13	15	TRBJ2-7	CASSLRGGGTYEQYF	TGTGCCAGCAGCTTACGTGGGGGGGGAACCTACGAGCAGTACTTC
TRBD1	few	TRBV11-2	14	TRBJ2-7	CASSLSTGGYEQYF	TGTGCCAGCAGCTTATCAACAGGGGGGTACGAGCAGTACTTC
TRBD1	NA	TRBV5-8	16	TRBJ2-6	CATRTGKVLGANVLTF	TGTGCCACCCGGACAGGGAAGGTTCTGGGGGCCAACGTCCTGACTTTC
TRBD2	NA	TRBV7-2	14	TRBJ2-5	CASSPGLAGETQYF	TGTGCCAGCAGCCCCGGACTAGCAGGGGAGACCCAGTACTTC
TRBD2	NA	TRBV6-5	15	TRBJ2-1	CASSSSSGRFYEQFF	TGTGCCAGCAGTTCCTCTAGCGGGAGATTCTATGAGCAGTTCTTC
NA	NA	TRBV19	13	TRBJ1-5	CATLPASGQPQHF	TGTGCCACTTTGCCCGCCTCGGGGCAGCCCCAGCATTTT
TRBD1	NA	TRBV5-1	16	TRBJ2-3	CASSNAWTGEADTQYF	TGCGCCAGCAGCAACGCCTGGACAGGGGAGGCAGATACGCAGTATTTT
NA	NA	TRBV28	15	TRBJ2-2	CASSRPTGNTGELFF	TGTGCCAGCAGTCGACCTACAGGGAACACCGGGGAGCTGTTTTTT
TRBD1	NA	TRBV10-1	16	TRBJ2-7	CASSVRQGATLYEQYF	TGCGCCAGCAGTGTGAGACAGGGGGCCACACTTTACGAGCAGTACTTC
TRBD1	NA	TRBV18	15	TRBJ1-4	CASSSPGQGNEKLFF	TGTGCCAGCTCATCCCCGGGACAGGGAAACGAAAAACTGTTTTTT
TRBD2	NA	TRBV7-9	17	TRBJ2-7	CASSLGGIAGNAYEQYF	TGTGCCAGCAGCTTGGGCGGGATAGCGGGGAATGCGTACGAGCAGTACTTC